One sample yielded the 10 T cell receptor beta chains listed below, sequenced in a study of blood T cell repertoires in COVID-19. Sequenced by immunoSEQ multiplex PCR; TCRdb stores in-frame clones only, minus some. Of under 200,000 clones in the sample, roughly 84% were seen once. The source material was peripheral blood. These receptors were collected from a man younger than 30 with active or convalescent COVID-19.

V is TRBV7-8 and J is TRBJ1-4, with TRBD1 matching 10 bases. Germline V gene lookup returns CDR1 SGHVS and CDR2 FQNEAQ. V shed 4 bases and J 7 bases; nucleotides not matched to a gene: 6. CDR3 length: 15 residues. The CDR3 DNA reads TGTGCCAGCAGCTATCTCGGACAGGGGGGTGAAAAACTGTTTTTT. This sequence encodes CASSYLGQGGEKLFF.

The chain combines TRBV5-1 with TRBJ2-5; D call uncertain. This CDR3 has 13 amino acids. V gave up 4 bases and J gave up 4 bases, with 11 bases separating them. Germline V gives CDR1 SGHRS, CDR2 YFSETQ. The CDR3, as DNA: TGCGCCAGCAGCCCTGACTGGAGAGAGACCCAGTACTTC. Protein: CASSPDWRETQYF.

The chain combines TRBV11-3 with TRBJ2-2; D perhaps matches TRBD2 (6 bases). The V end lost 5 bases, the J end lost 8 bases, and 24 bases lay between the germline ends. CDR3 size: 17 residues. CDR1 and CDR2 from the germline V gene are SGHNT and YENEEA. CDR3 DNA: TGTGCCAGCAGCGACCCGGTGGGGGGTACGGTTACTGGGGAGCTGTTTTTT. Translation gives CASSDPVGGTVTGELFF.

The chain uses TRBV28 and TRBJ2-5; 14 positions agree with TRBD2. The germline V gene encodes CDR1 MDHEN and CDR2 SYDVKM. The junction had 23 bases not matched to a gene; V was cut back by 4 bases and J by 4 bases. There are 22 residues in the CDR3. The CDR3 reads CASSSKTGTGGTSGSWRETQYF. The CDR3 bases are TGTGCCAGCAGTTCGAAAACCGGGACAGGGGGGACTAGCGGGAGCTGGCGAGAGACCCAGTACTTC. Drawing the rest from reference TRBV28 and TRBJ2-5, the complete variable domain is DVKVTQSSRYLVKRTGEKVFLECVQDMDHENMFWYRQDPGLGLRLIYFSYDVKMKEKGDIPEGYSVSREKKERFSLILESASTNQTSMYLCASSSKTGTGGTSGSWRETQYFGPGTRLLVL.

V gene TRBV12-5 combines with J gene TRBJ2-1; 8 bases line up with TRBD1. V shed 3 bases and J 2 bases; nucleotides not matched to a gene: 6. This CDR3 comprises 16 residues. Germline V gene lookup returns CDR1 LGHNT and CDR2 FRNRAP. CDR3 residues: CASGFSETGAYNEQFF. DNA of the CDR3: TGTGCTAGTGGTTTTTCTGAGACAGGGGCCTACAATGAGCAGTTCTTC.

The V gene is TRBV10-3, the J gene TRBJ1-6; D call uncertain. The V gene lost 0 bases and the J gene lost 5 bases, with 8 bases spanning the gap. This CDR3 has 15 amino acids. From germline, CDR1 is ENHRY and CDR2 SYGVKD. CDR3 sequence (DNA): TGTGCCATCAGTGAGTCAACACCAAATAATTCACCCCTCCACTTT. This encodes CAISESTPNNSPLHF.

The J gene is TRBJ2-3, the V gene TRBV6-5; TRBD1 matches 9 bases. V was pared by 4 bases and J by 1 base, with 3 bases of the junction left unmatched. The CDR3 totals 15 residues. Per the germline V gene, CDR1 is MNHEY and CDR2 is SVGAGI. The CDR3 DNA is TGTGCCAGCAGTTTGGACAGGGGTGGCACAGATACGCAGTATTTT. Protein product: CASSLDRGGTDTQYF.

In this sample, this clone turned up once. The chain joins TRBV5-1 to TRBJ2-3; 8 nucleotides agree with TRBD2. The CDR3 totals 16 residues. V gave up 0 bases and J gave up 6 bases; unmatched junction bases: 9. Germline V gives CDR1 SGHRS, CDR2 YFSETQ. CDR3 DNA: TGCGCCAGCAGCTTGGCCGAGACTAGCGATGACGATACGCAGTATTTT. This codes for CASSLAETSDDDTQYF. Supplemented by reference TRBV5-1 and TRBJ2-3, the full variable domain reads KAGVTQTPRYLIKTRGQQVTLSCSPISGHRSVSWYQQTPGQGLQFLFEYFSETQRNKGNFPGRFSGRQFSNSRSEMNVSTLELGDSALYLCASSLAETSDDDTQYFGPGTRLTVL.

In this sample, this clone turned up once. The chain combines TRBV7-9 with TRBJ2-3, with D perhaps TRBD2 (5 bases). Germline V gene sequence: CDR1 SEHNR, CDR2 FQNEAQ (reference sequence). CDR3 length: 14 residues. V lost 5 bases and J 5 bases, leaving 14 bases between the germline ends. CDR3 DNA: TGTGCCAGCAGCCTAACGACTAAGGGAGATACGCAGTATTTT. This encodes CASSLTTKGDTQYF.

The genes are TRBV19 and TRBJ1-3; the match to TRBD1 covers 7 bases. This CDR3 has 14 residues. Trimming took 8 bases from V and 2 from J; bases not matched to a gene: 6. CDR1 and CDR2 from the germline V gene are LNHDA and SQIVND (reference sequence). CDR3 region: CASGRQGTGNTIYF. The CDR3 DNA reads as TGTGCCAGTGGACGACAGGGTACTGGAAACACCATATATTTT.